One and the same sample provided the 27 T cell receptor beta chains below, sequenced in a study of cytomegalovirus exposure and HLA in healthy donors. 13 Jbeta primers and 60 Vbeta primers were used for the PCR. Here immunoSEQ multiplex PCR was the method, and the copy in TCRdb shows in-frame clones only, minus some. The sample has about 120,000 clones; under 90% are singletons. The sequenced material came from PBMCs. The source is a woman between 18 and 29 years old in good health and CMV-seronegative.

The chain is built from TRBV5-1 and TRBJ2-2, with D possibly TRBD1 on 7 matching bases. Trimming took 1 base from V and 3 from J, leaving 13 bases between them. Germline V gene lookup returns CDR1 SGHRS and CDR2 YFSETQ. The CDR3 is 16 amino acids. This chain's CDR3 is CASSLSGGLDTGELFF. In nucleotides, the CDR3 is TGCGCCAGCAGCTTGTCAGGGGGGCTGGACACCGGGGAGCTGTTTTTT.

V and J are TRBV4-1 and TRBJ2-2, with TRBD1 identical over 8 bases. The ends lost 6 bases at V and 6 bases at J; junction bases unmatched: 9. CDR1 is MGHRA, CDR2 YSYEKL, per germline. The CDR3 sequence is 15 residues long. Here the CDR3 DNA reads TGCGCCAGCAGGCCTACAGGGGGTCAAGCCGGGGAGCTGTTTTTT. Translating it yields CASRPTGGQAGELFF.

The rearrangement links TRBV18 to TRBJ1-1, with TRBD1 as a possible D gene (6 bases). The CDR3 is 14 residues long. The V end was cut by 5 bases, the J end by 5 bases, with 15 bases between. CDR1 and CDR2 (germline): KGHSH, LQKENI. The CDR3 region has the DNA TGTGCCAGCTCATCAGTCATGGGGGCAACTGAAGCTTTCTTT. Its protein is CASSSVMGATEAFF.

The chain joins TRBV25-1 to TRBJ2-2; D gene uncertain. The germline gives CDR1 MGHDK, CDR2 SYGVNS. This CDR3 spans 12 amino acids. V lost 0 bases and J lost 6, with 2 bases in between. The CDR3 is CASSEYSGELFF. The CDR3 DNA reads as TGTGCCAGCAGTGAATACTCCGGGGAGCTGTTTTTT.

The rearrangement links TRBV10-3 to TRBJ2-3; 7 bases are a match to TRBD1. The CDR3 runs to 15 residues. Germline values: CDR1 ENHRY, CDR2 SYGVKD. Losses at the gene ends were 3 bases for V and 2 bases for J; bases not matched to a gene: 5. This chain's CDR3 is CAISEGDSFTDTQYF. CDR3 DNA: TGTGCCATCAGTGAAGGGGACAGCTTCACAGATACGCAGTATTTT.

J is TRBJ1-6 and V is TRBV7-2, with D possibly matching TRBD1 (6 bases). The CDR3 covers 17 residues. Trimming stripped 3 bases from V and 1 base from J, with 13 bases between. Germline CDR1 reads SGHTA; CDR2 reads FQGNSA. The CDR3 is CASSLDPQGSYNSPLHF. The CDR3 DNA reads as TGTGCCAGCAGCTTGGACCCACAGGGTTCCTATAATTCACCCCTCCACTTT.

The chain uses TRBV19 and TRBJ1-4; 7 nucleotides match TRBD1. The junction had 6 bases not matched to a gene; V was cut back by 4 bases and J by 1 base. The CDR3 sequence is 16 residues long. Germline-derived CDR1 and CDR2 are LNHDA and SQIVND (reference sequence). CDR3 sequence: CASSSRDSKTNEKLFF. CDR3 bases: TGTGCCAGTAGTAGCCGGGACAGCAAAACTAATGAAAAACTGTTTTTT. The full variable domain, in which reference TRBV19 and TRBJ1-4 provide the parts outside the CDR3, is DGGITQSPKYLFRKEGQNVTLSCEQNLNHDAMYWYRQDPGQGLRLIYYSQIVNDFQKGDIAEGYSVSREKKESFPLTVTSAQKNPTAFYLCASSSRDSKTNEKLFFGSGTQLSVL.

The V and J genes are TRBV2 and TRBJ2-7; 10 bases line up with TRBD2. The V gene end was trimmed by 5 bases and the J gene end by 7 bases; junction bases not matched to a gene: 8. The CDR3 extends over 14 amino acids. The germline CDR1 and CDR2 sequences are SNHLY and FYNNEI. The CDR3 spells CASSLAGGTLEQYF. The CDR3 DNA reads as TGTGCCAGCAGTTTAGCGGGAGGAACCCTAGAGCAGTACTTC.

The chain carries TRBV19 and TRBJ1-5; perhaps TRBD1 as D (5 bases). The germline CDR1 and CDR2 sequences are LNHDA and SQIVND (reference sequence). Trimming left V 6 bases short and J 5 bases short, with 11 bases between. CDR3 length: 13 amino acids. The chain's CDR3 is CASSNTGDQPQHF. The DNA for the CDR3 is TGTGCCAGTAGCAATACAGGTGATCAGCCCCAGCATTTT.

The genes are TRBV14 and TRBJ2-3; 12 bases are a match to TRBD2. J was trimmed by 2 bases and V by 2 bases; bases with no gene match: 5. The CDR3 covers 17 residues. CDR1 is SGHDN and CDR2 is FVKESK in the germline V gene. CDR3 residues: CASSQSLAGGPTDTQYF. In DNA form, the CDR3 reads TGTGCCAGCAGCCAATCTCTAGCGGGGGGGCCCACAGATACGCAGTATTTT.

CDR3 in amino acids: CASSIPTATGYTF. The CDR3 DNA sequence: TGTGCCAGTAGTATTCCGACAGCAACGGGCTACACCTTC. V gene TRBV19 combines with J gene TRBJ1-2; a weak D match, TRBD1 (5 bases). Germline-derived CDR1 and CDR2 are LNHDA and SQIVND (reference sequence). The CDR3 length is 13 residues. V shed 3 bases and J shed 8 bases, with 13 bases lying between them.

The CDR3: CASSTLQGNYGYTF. The DNA of the CDR3 is TGTGCCAGCAGTACCTTACAGGGGAACTATGGCTACACCTTC. The chain employs TRBV2 and TRBJ1-2; 7 positions agree with TRBD1. The CDR3 is 14 amino acids. Germline CDR1 is SNHLY and CDR2 is FYNNEI. Losses at the gene ends were 5 bases for V and 2 bases for J; bases not matched to a gene: 5.

V gene TRBV28 combines with J gene TRBJ2-6; D unresolved. Trimming removed 3 bases from V and 3 bases from J, with 6 bases in between. The V gene's germline CDR1 is MDHEN and CDR2 SYDVKM. The CDR3 loop spans 14 amino acids. The CDR3 DNA reads TGTGCCAGCAGTTTTGAGCTTGGGGCCAACGTCCTGACTTTC. This encodes CASSFELGANVLTF.

The chain joins TRBV6-1 to TRBJ1-5; D gene unclear. Germline CDR1 is MNHNS and CDR2 is SASEGT. The V end was cut by 1 base, the J end by 0 bases, with 7 bases between. The CDR3 contains 15 residues. The CDR3 DNA sequence: TGTGCCAGCAGTGAAGGAAAACTTAGCAATCAGCCCCAGCATTTT. Encoded protein: CASSEGKLSNQPQHF.

The chain uses TRBV9 and TRBJ2-1; 10 bases line up with TRBD2. Germline CDR1 SGDLS, CDR2 YYNGEE. This CDR3 is 16 amino acids long. J lost 9 bases, V lost 0 bases, and 9 bases had no gene match. In DNA, the CDR3 is TGTGCCAGCAGCGTAGTAACTAGCGGGAAGGGAGGTGAGCAGTTCTTC. It codes for CASSVVTSGKGGEQFF.

The genes are TRBV4-3 and TRBJ1-6; 7 nucleotides match TRBD1. J gave up 7 bases and V 1 base, and 4 bases lay outside the gene matches. Per germline, CDR1 LGHNA and CDR2 YSLEER. CDR3 size: 15 residues. For the CDR3, the DNA is TGCGCCAGCAGCCAAGGGGGACAGCCCAATTCACCCCTCCACTTT. The encoded protein is CASSQGGQPNSPLHF.

This clone counts as medium-sized (0.01 to 0.1%). J is TRBJ1-6 and V is TRBV10-2; possibly TRBD1 for D (6 bases). V lost 6 bases and J 7 bases, leaving 10 bases between the germline ends. The germline CDR1 and CDR2 sequences are WSHSY and SAAADI. The length of the CDR3 is 13 residues. CDR3 sequence: CASRGQRNSPLHF. The CDR3 bases are TGCGCCAGCAGAGGACAGAGAAATTCACCCCTCCACTTT.

The V and J genes are TRBV7-9 and TRBJ2-3; D is possibly TRBD1 (5 bases). There are 15 residues in the CDR3. V was clipped by 5 bases and J by 0 bases, with 12 bases between them. CDR1 is SEHNR and CDR2 is FQNEAQ in the germline V gene (reference sequence). CDR3 nucleotides: TGTGCCAGCAGCACTGGGGCGGCTAGCACAGATACGCAGTATTTT. Translated, it gives CASSTGAASTDTQYF.

CDR3 sequence reads: CASSDPGGLRGTEAFF. The CDR3 DNA is TGTGCCAGCAGTGACCCAGGGGGCTTACGGGGCACTGAAGCTTTCTTT. The chain uses TRBV6-1 and TRBJ1-1, with 8 bases identical to TRBD1. Trimming removed 3 bases from V and 4 bases from J; junction bases left unmatched: 10. CDR3 length equals 16 residues. Germline V gene lookup returns CDR1 MNHNS and CDR2 SASEGT.

This clone has a handful of counts. The rearrangement uses TRBV6-5 and TRBJ2-1; D might be TRBD1 (6 bases). The length of the CDR3 is 14 residues. V was shortened by 3 bases and J by 6 bases, with 12 bases between the two germline ends. From germline, CDR1 is MNHEY and CDR2 SVGAGI. CDR3 loop: CASSYQGSPNEQFF. The CDR3, as DNA: TGTGCCAGCAGTTATCAGGGGAGTCCCAATGAGCAGTTCTTC.

This clone occurred a few times. The chain carries TRBV5-1 and TRBJ2-3; TRBD2 matches at 11 bases. This CDR3 spans 16 amino acids. The ends lost 6 bases at V and 0 bases at J; junction bases unmatched: 6. The V gene's germline CDR1 is SGHRS and CDR2 YFSETQ. CDR3 in DNA: TGCGCCAGCATAAAGGGGACTAGCGGAAGCACAGATACGCAGTATTTT. It specifies CASIKGTSGSTDTQYF.

This chain joins TRBV11-3 and TRBJ1-2, with unresolved D. CDR1 and CDR2 from the germline V gene are SGHNT and YENEEA. The CDR3 contains 12 residues. V lost 4 bases to trimming and J lost 5 bases, with 8 bases between them. This CDR3 is CASSSPRYGYTF. CDR3 nucleotide sequence: TGTGCCAGCAGCTCCCCGCGTTATGGCTACACCTTC.

This sequence joins TRBV4-2 and TRBJ1-5, with 10 bases matching TRBD1. The CDR3 consists of 15 residues. The trim removed 4 bases at V and 7 bases at J, leaving 7 bases unmatched. Germline CDR1 reads LGHNA; CDR2 reads YNFKEQ. The DNA for the CDR3 is TGTGCCAGCAGCCGGACAGGGGGTATTGGCCAGCCCCAGCATTTT. It is translated as CASSRTGGIGQPQHF.

This chain links TRBV6-1 with TRBJ2-2; TRBD2 might be the D (6 bases). Per germline, CDR1 MNHNS and CDR2 SASEGT. CDR3 length: 17 residues. Trimming shortened V by 4 bases and J by 2 bases, and 17 bases separated the two germline ends. CDR3 amino acids: CASSGTWGTANTGELFF. Written as DNA, the CDR3 is TGTGCCAGCAGTGGGACGTGGGGGACTGCTAACACCGGGGAGCTGTTTTTT.

This clone has more than one count but fewer than ten. The chain employs TRBV6-1 and TRBJ1-1; TRBD1 might be the D (5 bases). The germline V gene encodes CDR1 MNHNS and CDR2 SASEGT. CDR3 length: 12 residues. V was shortened by 3 bases and J by 12 bases, with 14 bases between the two germline ends. CDR3 bases: TGTGCCAGCAGTGAGGACCGGGGGGGTTCTTTCTTT. Translated: CASSEDRGGSFF.

This sequence joins TRBV28 and TRBJ2-2, with TRBD1 identical over 8 bases. J was trimmed by 1 base and V by 3 bases; bases with no gene match: 1. The CDR3 is 15 amino acids. Germline CDR1 and CDR2: MDHEN and SYDVKM. The CDR3 region has the DNA TGTGCCAGCAGTTTCAGGGGGCAGAACACCGGGGAGCTGTTTTTT. It yields the protein CASSFRGQNTGELFF.

The genes are TRBV7-2 and TRBJ2-3; TRBD2 agrees at 8 bases. The germline V gene encodes CDR1 SGHTA and CDR2 FQGNSA. Unmatched junction bases numbered 2, after V lost 2 bases and J lost 4 bases. This CDR3 is 14 amino acids long. The DNA for the CDR3 is TGTGCCAGCAGCTTATTCGGGGGGGCAGATACGCAGTATTTT. Residues: CASSLFGGADTQYF.